This T cell receptor (beta chain) was observed in a study of CD8 T cells in Susac syndrome. As concerns this clonotype: Its target is unknown.

RNA was extracted with the RNeasy kit, and a quantity of about 0.45 to 1 ug was reverse transcribed using random hexamers. The method of amplification for TCR beta CDR3 was immunoSEQ multiplex PCR, covering 54 Vbeta and 13 Jbeta. One entry per CDR3 protein, called by TCRdb with MiXCR from the immunoSEQ multiplex PCR reads. The sample lists approximately 200,000 distinct CDR3 sequences; approximately 94% were seen once. Whole-study results and caveats: It was acknowledged by the study that relatively few individuals were included in its TCR sequencing and HLA analysis.

TEMRA cells were FACS-enriched, and CD8+ and CD4+ T cells were isolated negatively. In germline, CDR1 is SQVTM, CDR2 ANQGSEA. The V and J ends lost 4 bases and 5 bases respectively, with 9 bases between them. CDR3 length: 11 amino acids. The chain is built from TRBV29-1 and TRBJ2-7; D gene unclear. The sequenced sample was CD4+ T cells from PBMCs. The TCR originated in a human donor with multiple sclerosis. In DNA, the CDR3 is TGCAGCGTTGCCAGGCTGAACGAGCAGTACTTC. Translation gives CSVARLNEQYF.